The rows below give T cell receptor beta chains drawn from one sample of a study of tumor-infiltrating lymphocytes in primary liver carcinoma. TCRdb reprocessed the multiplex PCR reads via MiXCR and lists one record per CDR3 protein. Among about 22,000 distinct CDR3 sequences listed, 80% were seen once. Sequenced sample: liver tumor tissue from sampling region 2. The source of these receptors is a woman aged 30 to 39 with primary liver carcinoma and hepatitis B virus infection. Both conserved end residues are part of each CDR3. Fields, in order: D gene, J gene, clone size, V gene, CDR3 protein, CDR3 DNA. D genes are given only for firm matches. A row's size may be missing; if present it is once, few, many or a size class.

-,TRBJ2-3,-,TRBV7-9,CASSLQVTDTQYF,TGTGCCAGCAGCTTACAGGTTACAGATACGCAGTATTTT
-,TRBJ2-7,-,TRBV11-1,CASGLATASYGQYF,TGTGCCAGCGGCTTAGCGACGGCTTCCTACGGGCAGTACTTC
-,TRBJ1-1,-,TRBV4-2,CTNSPVEGGGNTEAFF,TGTACCAACAGCCCCGTCGAGGGGGGAGGGAACACTGAAGCTTTCTTT
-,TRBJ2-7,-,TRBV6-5,CASGYKDGSSYEQYF,TGTGCCAGCGGTTACAAGGATGGCAGCTCCTACGAGCAGTACTTC
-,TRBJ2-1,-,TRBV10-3,CVIGPTATRDEQFF,TGTGTCATCGGTCCCACGGCGACTCGGGATGAGCAGTTCTTC
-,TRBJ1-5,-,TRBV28,CVGSRGGQPQHF,TGTGTCGGCAGTCGAGGGGGTCAGCCCCAACATTTT
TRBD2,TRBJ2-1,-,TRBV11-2,CANSLLAGKGEQFF,TGTGCCAACAGCCTCTTAGCGGGAAAGGGAGAGCAATTCTTC
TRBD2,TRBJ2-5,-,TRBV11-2,CASSFRTGTSRETQYF,TGTGCCAGCAGCTTTCGAACCGGGACTAGCCGAGAGACCCAGTACTTC
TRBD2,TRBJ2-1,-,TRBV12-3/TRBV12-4,CASSLYETSGLEQFF,TGTGCCAGCAGTCTGTACGAGACTAGCGGACTTGAGCAGTTCTTC
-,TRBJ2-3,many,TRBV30,CAWSPGTGTDTQYF,TGTGCCTGGAGTCCGGGGACGGGCACAGATACGCAGTATTTT
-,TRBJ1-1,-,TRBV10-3,CVINNQGTEAFF,TGTGTCATCAATAACCAGGGCACTGAAGCTTTCTTT
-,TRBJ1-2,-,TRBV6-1,CASSERFLVLRSKYDYTF,TGTGCCAGCAGTGAACGGTTCCTGGTCCTTAGGTCTAAGTATGACTACACTTTC
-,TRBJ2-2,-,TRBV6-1,CTSSETLPRGAANTWELFF,TGTACCAGCAGTGAAACCCTTCCCCGGGGCGCAGCGAACACCTGGGAGCTGTTTTTT
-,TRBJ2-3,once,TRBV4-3,CASSQEPVTNRRTGVTDTQYF,TGTGCCAGCAGCCAAGAGCCGGTAACTAACAGGAGGACGGGGGTCACAGATACGCAGTATTTT
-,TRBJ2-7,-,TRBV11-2,CASSFPGGYEQYF,TGTGCCAGCAGCTTTCCGGGTGGGTACGAGCAATACTTC
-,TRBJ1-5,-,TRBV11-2,CASSLESSPFQLQHF,TGTGCCAGTAGCTTAGAGTCCTCCCCGTTTCAGCTCCAGCATTTT
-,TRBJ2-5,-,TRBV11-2,CASSFLTRATEIQYF,TGTGCCAGCAGCTTTTTGACGAGAGCCACTGAGATCCAATACTTC
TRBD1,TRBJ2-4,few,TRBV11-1,CASSMAGTGYGIQYF,TGTGCCAGCAGCATGGCCGGGACAGGTTATGGCATTCAATACTTC
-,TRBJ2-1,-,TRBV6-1,CANSERQGTPYKEQFF,TGTGCCAACAGTGAACGCCAGGGGACTCCCTACAAAGAGCAGTTCTTC
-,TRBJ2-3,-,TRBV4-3,CASSQDVGTPLLTDTQYF,TGCGCCAGCAGCCAAGATGTAGGGACACCTTTACTTACAGATACGCAGTATTTT
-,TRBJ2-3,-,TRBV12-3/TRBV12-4,CGSRTGGATDTQYF,TGTGGCAGTAGAACGGGTGGGGCAACGGATACGCAGTATTTT
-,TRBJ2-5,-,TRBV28,CASSWGLADDQETQNF,TGTGCCAGCAGTTGGGGGCTAGCGGACGACCAAGAGACCCAGAACTTC
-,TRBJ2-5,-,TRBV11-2,CTSSFLTTAAGTQYF,TGTACCAGCAGCTTTTTGACGACAGCCGCTGGAACCCAGTACTTC
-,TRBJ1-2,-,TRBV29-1,CSIVPWGGGYTF,TGTAGCATTGTACCTTGGGGCGGTGGCTACACCTTC
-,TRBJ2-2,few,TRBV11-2,CASSPDPQSNTGELLF,TGTGCCAGCAGTCCCGATCCCCAATCGAACACCGGGGAGCTGCTTTTT
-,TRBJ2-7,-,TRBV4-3,CTSNQDRWTGREQYF,TGCACCAGCAACCAAGATCGGTGGACAGGGCGGGAGCAATACTTC
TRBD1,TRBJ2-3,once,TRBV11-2,CASGPQGSDTDTQYF,TGTGCCAGCGGCCCACAGGGGTCAGACACAGATACGCAGTATTTT
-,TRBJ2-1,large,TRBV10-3,CAISETMAASAYNEQFF,TGTGCCATCAGTGAGACCATGGCGGCTAGCGCCTACAATGAGCAGTTCTTC
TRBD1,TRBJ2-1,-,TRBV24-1,CANSDSGTDRWEQFF,TGTGCCAACAGCGATTCAGGGACAGACCGTTGGGAGCAGTTCTTC
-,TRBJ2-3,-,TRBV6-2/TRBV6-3,CTSSYSPREVVADMQYF,TGTACCAGCAGTTACTCGCCGCGTGAGGTCGTTGCAGATATGCAGTATTTT
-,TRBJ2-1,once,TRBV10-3,CAISPTATWDEQFF,TGTGCTATCAGTCCCACGGCGACATGGGATGAGCAGTTCTTC
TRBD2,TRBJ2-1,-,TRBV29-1,CSVSRLAALAGGGNEHSF,TGCAGTGTTTCAAGACTGGCTGCCCTAGCGGGAGGTGGGAATGAGCATTCCTTC
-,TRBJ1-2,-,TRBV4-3,CATSAELEIYGCTF,-
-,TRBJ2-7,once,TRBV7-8,CASNSGRGRTMSSYEQYF,TGTGCCAGTAACTCGGGTCGCGGTCGTACTATGAGCTCTTACGAGCAGTACTTC
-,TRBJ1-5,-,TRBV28,CASSPFTRGHSNQPQHF,TGTGCCAGCAGTCCGTTCACGAGAGGACACTCCAATCAGCCCCAGCATTTT
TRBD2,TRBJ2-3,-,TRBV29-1,CSASRASGSRPDRQYF,TGCAGCGCCTCTCGGGCTAGCGGGAGTAGACCAGATAGGCAGTATTTT
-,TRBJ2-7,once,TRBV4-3,CTSSQDFPRSYEQYF,TGCACCAGCAGCCAGGATTTTCCAAGGTCCTACGAGCAGTACTTC
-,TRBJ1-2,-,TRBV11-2,CASSLRGVNYDYTF,TGTGCCAGCAGCTTAAGGGGAGTTAACTATGACTACACCTTC
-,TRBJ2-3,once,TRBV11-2,CVSSIVARSTDTQYF,TGTGTTAGCAGCATAGTAGCGAGAAGCACAGATACGCAGTATTTT
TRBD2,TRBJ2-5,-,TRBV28,CASSWRLADYQETQYF,TGTGCCAGCAGTTGGAGACTAGCGGACTACCAAGAGACCCAGTACTTC
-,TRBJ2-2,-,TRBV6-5,CVSSSQPLGPGEPFF,TGTGTCAGCAGTTCACAACCTTTAGGGCCCGGGGAGCCGTTTTTC
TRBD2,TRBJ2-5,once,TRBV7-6,CASSVSGRRETQYF,TGTGCCAGCAGCGTAAGCGGGAGGAGAGAGACCCAGTACTTC
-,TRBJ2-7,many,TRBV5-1,CASSWDKTYEQYF,TGCGCCAGCAGCTGGGACAAGACCTACGAGCAGTACTTC
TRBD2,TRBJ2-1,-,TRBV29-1,CSVGWEGRTFF,TGCAGTGTGGGGTGGGAGGGCCGAACGTTCTTC
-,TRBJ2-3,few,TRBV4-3,CASSQSVWLGNPDDTQYF,TGCGCCAGTAGCCAGTCTGTCTGGCTGGGTAATCCCGATGATACGCAGTATTTT
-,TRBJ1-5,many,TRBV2,CASAGGQPQHF,TGTGCCAGCGCGGGAGGGCAGCCCCAGCATTTT
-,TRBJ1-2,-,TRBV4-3,CPNCAELEIYGYTF,TGCCCCAACTGCGCTGAGTTGGAGATCTATGGCTACACCTTC
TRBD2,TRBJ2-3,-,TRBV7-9,CVSSLCGTTSTDTQYF,TGTGTCAGCAGCTTGTGCGGGACTACTAGCACAGATACGCAGTATTTT
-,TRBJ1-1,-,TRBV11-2,CASTPDGGTEAFF,TGTGCCAGCACCCCCGATGGGGGCACTGAAGCTTTCTTT
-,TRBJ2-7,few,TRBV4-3,CASSHTALSNERHF,TGCGCCAGCAGCCACACTGCCCTTTCTAACGAGCGGCACTTC
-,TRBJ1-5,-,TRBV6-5,CASTSVWGNRLQPQHF,TGTGCCAGCACCTCGGTGTGGGGAAACCGATTACAGCCCCAGCATTTT
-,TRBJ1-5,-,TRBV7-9,CASSLTIGRSQPQHF,TGTGCCAGCAGCTTGACGATCGGGAGGAGTCAGCCACAGCATTTT
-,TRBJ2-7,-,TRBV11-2,CANSFRAGYEQYF,TGTGCCAATAGCTTTCGGGCGGGGTACGAGCAGTACTTC
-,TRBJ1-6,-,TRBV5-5,CASSLDVCNSPLRF,TGTGCCAGCAGCTTGGACGTCTGTAATTCACCTCTCCGCTTT
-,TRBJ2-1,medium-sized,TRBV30,CAWSSGQSYNEQFF,TGTGCCTGGAGTTCGGGACAATCCTACAATGAGCAGTTCTTC
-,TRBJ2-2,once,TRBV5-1,CASCLGHRDENTGELFF,TGCGCCAGCTGCTTGGGGCACAGGGACGAGAACACCGGGGAGCTGTTTTTT
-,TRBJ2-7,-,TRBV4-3,CASRQAVTGPHISYEQYF,TGCGCCAGCAGGCAAGCTGTGACGGGGCCTCACATTAGCTACGAGCAGTACTTC
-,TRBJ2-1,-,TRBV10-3,CVIRPTATRDGQFF,TGTGTCATCAGACCCACGGCGACCCGGGATGGGCAATTCTTC
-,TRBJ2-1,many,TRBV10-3,CAISASMAGRNNEQFF,TGTGCCATCAGTGCTTCGATGGCGGGAAGAAACAATGAGCAGTTCTTC
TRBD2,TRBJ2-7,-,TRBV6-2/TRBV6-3,CASSQLAGGLHEQNF,TGTGCTAGCAGTCAATTAGCGGGAGGACTTCACGAGCAGAACTTC